The 28 T cell receptor beta chains listed next were all sequenced from one sample in a study of blood T cells in healthy people across ages. For the second PCR, which ran for about 6 to 12 cycles, a sample-barcoded 5' primer and a J-beta primer mix were used. MiXCR, run by TCRdb on the 5' RACE reads, gives a single entry per CDR3 protein. The sample has about 510,000 distinct CDR3 sequences, about 29% seen once. These same records also appear under a second study, on T cells of mothers and their children.

The sequencing input was blood. These receptors were obtained from a boy aged 2 to 10 in good health.

V usage is TRBV6-2 or TRBV6-3 and J usage is TRBJ2-7; D call uncertain. Per the germline V gene, CDR1 is MNHEY and CDR2 is SVGEGT. V was shortened by 4 bases and J by 5 bases, with 6 bases between the two germline ends. The CDR3 covers 11 residues. CDR3 sequence: CASSSLHEQYF. DNA for the CDR3: TGTGCCAGCAGTTCTCTCCACGAGCAGTACTTC.

This clonotype was detected a few times. The genes are TRBV6-1 and TRBJ2-1; D is possibly TRBD2 (5 bases). Germline V CDR1 and CDR2: MNHNS, SASEGT. Trimming stripped 8 bases from V and 3 bases from J, with 8 bases between. The CDR3 extends over 12 amino acids. The CDR3 DNA sequence: TGTGCCAGCGGGGAGATCTACAATGAGCAGTTCTTC. Translated, it gives CASGEIYNEQFF.

V is TRBV28 and J is TRBJ1-2; unclear D gene. This CDR3 spans 11 amino acids. Trimming removed 6 bases at V and 6 bases at J, with 8 bases between. Germline lookup yields CDR1 MDHEN and CDR2 SYDVKM. CDR3: CASSPANGYTF. The CDR3 DNA reads TGTGCCAGCAGCCCCGCTAATGGCTACACCTTC.

The chain uses TRBV9 and TRBJ2-3; 9 bases are shared with TRBD2. This CDR3 has 16 amino acids. V was clipped by 4 bases and J by 7 bases; unmatched bases: 13. The germline V gene has CDR1 SGDLS and CDR2 YYNGEE. The CDR3 nucleotides read TGTGCCAGCAGCCCCGATAGCGGGGGAGCCACCCATACGCAGTATTTT. Residues: CASSPDSGGATHTQYF.

This chain uses TRBV10-3 with TRBJ2-7; the match to TRBD1 covers 8 bases. The CDR3 length is 13 residues. Per the germline V gene, CDR1 is ENHRY and CDR2 is SYGVKD. V was clipped by 6 bases and J by 6 bases; unmatched bases: 7. The CDR3 spells CAISTTGTGEQYF. In DNA form, the CDR3 reads TGTGCCATCAGCACTACAGGGACAGGCGAGCAGTACTTC.

This chain links TRBV7-2 with TRBJ2-5, with 7 nucleotides matching TRBD2. This CDR3 is built from 16 residues. Germline assignment: CDR1 SGHTA and CDR2 FQGNSA. With V trimmed by 5 bases and J by 3 bases, 12 bases remained unmatched. DNA for the CDR3: TGTGCCAGCAGCCCCCCTGGGGACTACATTAAAGAGACCCAGTACTTC. Translated, it gives CASSPPGDYIKETQYF.

This clonotype turned up a few times. This sequence joins TRBV25-1 and TRBJ2-1; TRBD1 aligns across 9 bases. CDR1 is MGHDK, CDR2 SYGVNS, per germline. V dropped 7 bases and J dropped 6; count of bases not matched to a gene: 4. CDR3 length: 13 residues. CDR3 nucleotides: TGTGCCAGCACGGGACAGGGATTCAATGAGCAGTTCTTC. Amino acid sequence: CASTGQGFNEQFF. Drawing the rest from reference TRBV25-1 and TRBJ2-1, the complete variable domain is EADIYQTPRYLVIGTGKKITLECSQTMGHDKMYWYQQDPGMELHLIHYSYGVNSTEKGDLSSESTVSRIRTEHFPLTLESARPSHTSQYLCASTGQGFNEQFFGPGTRLTVL.

CDR3 residues: CASSIIGGRPTYEQYF. The CDR3 nucleotides read TGTGCCAGTAGTATTATTGGCGGGAGGCCGACCTACGAGCAGTACTTC. V usage is TRBV19 and J usage is TRBJ2-7, with TRBD2 matching 8 bases. J gave up 2 bases and V 3 bases, and 9 bases lay outside the gene matches. The CDR3 is made up of 16 amino acids. CDR1 is LNHDA, CDR2 SQIVND, per germline (reference sequence). Complete variable domain (other parts from reference TRBV19 and TRBJ2-7): DGGITQSPKYLFRKEGQNVTLSCEQNLNHDAMYWYRQDPGQGLRLIYYSQIVNDFQKGDIAEGYSVSREKKESFPLTVTSAQKNPTAFYLCASSIIGGRPTYEQYFGPGTRLTVT.

This clonotype was counted only a few times. The chain is built from TRBV7-8 and TRBJ1-5, with D hard to call. This CDR3 is 15 amino acids long. Germline lookup yields CDR1 SGHVS and CDR2 FQNEAQ. Trimming stripped 2 bases from V and 1 base from J, with 9 bases between. CDR3 loop: CASSLSGISNQPQHF. The DNA for the CDR3 is TGTGCCAGCAGCTTAAGCGGGATCAGCAATCAGCCCCAGCATTTT.

The V and J genes are TRBV6-5 and TRBJ2-7; TRBD1 agrees at 8 bases. CDR1 is MNHEY and CDR2 is SVGAGI in the germline V gene. Germline trimming cut 5 bases from V and 3 bases from J; bases unmatched to any gene: 9. This CDR3 contains 15 residues. Here the CDR3 reads CASSIGTGDLYEQYF. In DNA form, the CDR3 reads TGTGCCAGCAGTATCGGGACAGGAGACCTCTACGAGCAGTACTTC.

The rearrangement joins TRBV20-1 to TRBJ2-1; D remains unclear. The V gene's germline CDR1 is DFQATT and CDR2 SNEGSKA (reference sequence). The CDR3 sequence is 13 residues long. V dropped 6 bases and J dropped 6 bases, with 15 bases sitting between them. The CDR3 region is CSAMRSLGNEQFF. CDR3 in DNA: TGCAGTGCCATGCGGAGTTTGGGCAATGAGCAGTTCTTC.

This clonotype was observed a single time. The V and J genes are TRBV7-2 and TRBJ2-5; D is uncertain. The better agreement between TRBJ2-7 and the DNA end casts doubt on the J call. Germline loops: CDR1 SGHTA, CDR2 FQGNSA. CDR3 size: 15 residues. The CDR3 sequence is CASSLGPRPSYEQYF. CDR3 DNA: TGTGCCAGCAGCTTAGGCCCCCGCCCTTCCTACGAGCAGTACTTC.

The chain combines TRBV15 with TRBJ2-1, with D perhaps matching TRBD2 (6 bases). The CDR3 totals 16 residues. Per the germline V gene, CDR1 is LNHNV and CDR2 is YYDKDF (reference sequence). Trimming pared 0 bases from V and 4 bases from J, leaving 13 bases between. The CDR3 DNA reads TGTGCCACCAGCAGAGAAACGACTAGTGGTTACAATGAGCAGTTCTTC. Amino acid sequence: CATSRETTSGYNEQFF.

This clonotype was seen a few times. V usage is TRBV6-2 or TRBV6-3 and J usage is TRBJ1-1; no clear D gene. Looked up from germline, CDR1 is MNHEY and CDR2 is SVGEGT. Trimming pared 6 bases from V and 10 bases from J, leaving 9 bases between. There are 10 residues in the CDR3. CDR3 nucleotide sequence: TGTGCCAGCAGGCAGGCGCGAGCTTTCTTT. This encodes CASRQARAFF.

The rearrangement joins TRBV15 to TRBJ2-5, with 8 bases identical to TRBD2. The CDR3 sequence is 16 residues long. V gave up 0 bases and J gave up 2 bases; unmatched junction bases: 5. Germline values: CDR1 LNHNV, CDR2 YYDKDF (reference sequence). The CDR3 coding sequence is TGTGCCACCAGCAGAGATGGGGGGACTAGACAAGAGACCCAGTACTTC. It encodes CATSRDGGTRQETQYF.

The chain combines TRBV6-6 with TRBJ2-3, with 9 bases aligning to TRBD1. The CDR3 spans 15 residues. Germline V gene lookup returns CDR1 MNHNY and CDR2 SVGAGI (reference sequence). Germline trimming cut 7 bases from V and 2 bases from J; bases unmatched to any gene: 7. CDR3 protein: CASIRDRVLTDTQYF. The CDR3 DNA reads TGTGCCAGCATACGGGACAGGGTCCTCACAGATACGCAGTATTTT.

Many counts were recorded for this clonotype. The rearrangement uses TRBV7-9 and TRBJ2-7; D is perhaps TRBD2 (5 bases). Germline V gene lookup returns CDR1 SEHNR and CDR2 FQNEAQ (reference sequence). The CDR3 is 13 residues long. The germline V and J ends were trimmed by 3 bases and 1 base, with 7 bases remaining between them. The CDR3 DNA sequence: TGTGCCAGCAGCTTCGGGGTTTCCTACGAGCAGTACTTC. The encoded protein is CASSFGVSYEQYF.

The V gene is TRBV24-1, the J gene TRBJ1-6; tentatively, D is TRBD1 (5 bases). The CDR3 runs 12 residues. Per germline, CDR1 KGHDR and CDR2 SFDVKD. CDR3 protein: CAPDRPDSPLHF. The DNA for the CDR3 is TGTGCGCCCGACAGACCGGATTCACCCCTCCACTTT.

This chain links TRBV7-9 with TRBJ1-4, with TRBD1 identical over 7 bases. The CDR3 loop spans 15 amino acids. J was trimmed by 3 bases and V by 0 bases; bases with no gene match: 1. Germline-derived CDR1 and CDR2 are SEHNR and FQNEAQ (reference sequence). The CDR3 sequence is CASSLAGTANEKLFF. The CDR3 DNA sequence: TGTGCCAGCAGCTTAGCCGGGACAGCTAATGAAAAACTGTTTTTT.

The V and J genes are TRBV11-2 and TRBJ1-2; possibly TRBD1 for D (6 bases). The V and J ends lost 3 bases and 8 bases respectively, with 16 bases between them. CDR3 size: 14 residues. Germline CDR1 SGHAT, CDR2 FQNNGV. CDR3 sequence (DNA): TGTGCCAGCAGCTTTACGGGGGGCCGGTGGGGCTACACCTTC. It specifies CASSFTGGRWGYTF.

This clonotype appeared a few times. V gene TRBV27 combines with J gene TRBJ2-4; 7 nucleotides align to TRBD1. The CDR3 loop spans 17 amino acids. Germline CDR1 reads MNHEY; CDR2 reads SMNVEV (reference sequence). J lost 1 base, V lost 5 bases, and 11 bases had no gene match. CDR3: CASSPRGSGLAKNIQYF. Here the CDR3 DNA reads TGTGCCAGCAGTCCCAGGGGGAGCGGTCTGGCCAAAAACATTCAGTACTTC.

The chain joins TRBV29-1 to TRBJ2-1, with 8 bases lining up with TRBD1. The CDR3 length is 14 residues. CDR1 and CDR2 from the germline V gene are SQVTM and ANQGSEA. Trimming removed 7 bases from V and 4 bases from J; junction bases left unmatched: 9. The CDR3 coding sequence is TGCAGCGCCCGAACAGGGGGACTTTACAATGAGCAGTTCTTC. This encodes CSARTGGLYNEQFF.

The V gene is TRBV27, the J gene TRBJ2-7, with 8 bases identical to TRBD1. The CDR3 covers 16 residues. Germline V gives CDR1 MNHEY, CDR2 SMNVEV (reference sequence). Trimming at V came to 4 bases and at J to 6 bases, leaving 14 bases not matched to a gene. CDR3 protein: CASSSGTGTGSGEQYF. In nucleotides, the CDR3 is TGTGCCAGCAGTTCCGGTACCGGGACAGGCTCAGGCGAGCAGTACTTC.

The chain combines TRBV20-1 with TRBJ1-2; D remains unclear. V was trimmed by 0 bases and J by 3 bases, leaving 11 bases between them. The CDR3 totals 14 residues. Germline CDR1 DFQATT, CDR2 SNEGSKA (reference sequence). The CDR3 nucleotides read TGCAGTGCTAGAGATTACGGGAGTGACTATGGCTACACCTTC. Its protein product is CSARDYGSDYGYTF.

The rearrangement uses TRBV13 and TRBJ2-5, with D possibly being TRBD1 or TRBD2 (5 bases each). V was cut by 5 bases and J by 0 bases, with 16 bases left in between. Germline CDR1 PRHDT, CDR2 FYEKMQ (reference sequence). CDR3 length: 16 residues. CDR3 residues: CASSTRGRNDQETQYF. CDR3 nucleotide sequence: TGTGCCAGCAGCACCCGGGGACGGAATGACCAAGAGACCCAGTACTTC. Full variable domain (missing parts from reference TRBV13 and TRBJ2-5): AAGVIQSPRHLIKEKRETATLKCYPIPRHDTVYWYQQGPGQDPQFLISFYEKMQSDKGSIPDRFSAQQFSDYHSELNMSSLELGDSALYFCASSTRGRNDQETQYFGPGTRLLVL.

The chain joins TRBV7-3 to TRBJ1-1; D call uncertain. The V end lost 1 base, the J end lost 5 bases, and 8 bases lay between the germline ends. The germline CDR1 and CDR2 sequences are SGHTA and FQGTGA. The CDR3 contains 13 residues. This CDR3 is CASSLIMGTEAFF. The DNA for the CDR3 is TGTGCCAGCAGCTTAATAATGGGAACTGAAGCTTTCTTT.

The V gene is TRBV27, the J gene TRBJ2-3, with D unclear. V dropped 7 bases and J dropped 5 bases, with 4 bases sitting between them. Germline V gene sequence: CDR1 MNHEY, CDR2 SMNVEV (reference sequence). This CDR3 spans 10 amino acids. The CDR3 sequence is CASTGDTQYF. CDR3 sequence (DNA): TGTGCCAGCACGGGAGATACGCAGTATTTT.

This clonotype was counted a few times. J is TRBJ1-4 and V is TRBV15; D is possibly TRBD1 (5 bases). Germline V lookup: CDR1 LNHNV, CDR2 YYDKDF (reference sequence). Between the trimmed V and J ends, which lost 6 bases and 5 bases, there was a span of 13 bases. This CDR3 spans 14 amino acids. CDR3 amino acids: CATSNRQSNEKLFF. The CDR3 region has the DNA TGTGCCACCAGTAACCGACAGTCCAATGAAAAACTGTTTTTT.